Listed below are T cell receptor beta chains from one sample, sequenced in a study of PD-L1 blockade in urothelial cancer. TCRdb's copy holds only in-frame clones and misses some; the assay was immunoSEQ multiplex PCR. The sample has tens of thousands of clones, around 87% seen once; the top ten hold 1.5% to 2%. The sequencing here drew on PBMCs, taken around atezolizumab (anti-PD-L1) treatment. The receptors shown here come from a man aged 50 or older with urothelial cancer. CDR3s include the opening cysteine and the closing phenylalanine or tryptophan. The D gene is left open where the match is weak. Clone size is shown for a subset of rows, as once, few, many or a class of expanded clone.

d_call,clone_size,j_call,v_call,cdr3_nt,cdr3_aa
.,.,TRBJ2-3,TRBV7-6,TGTGCCAGCAGCTCCGGGACTTATACAGATACGCAGTATTTT,CASSSGTYTDTQYF
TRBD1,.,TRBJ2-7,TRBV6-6,TGTGCCAGCAGTTACTCGACGGACAGGGTAGGCGAGCAGTACTTC,CASSYSTDRVGEQYF
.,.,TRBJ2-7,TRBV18,TGTGCCAGCTCACCACAACAGGGACCCACCTACGAGCAGTACTTC,CASSPQQGPTYEQYF
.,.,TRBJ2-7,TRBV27,TGTGCCAGCAGGTTACAGGGCCCTAGCTCCTACGAGCAGTACTTC,CASRLQGPSSYEQYF
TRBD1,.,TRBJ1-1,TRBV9,TGTGCCAGCAGCCGAGGGACAGGGGGCGATGCTTTCTTT,CASSRGTGGDAFF
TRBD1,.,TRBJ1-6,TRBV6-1,TGTGCCAGCAGTGGCCGGGACAGGGGGCTTAGTAATTCACCCCTCCACTTT,CASSGRDRGLSNSPLHF
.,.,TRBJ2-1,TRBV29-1,TGCAGCGTTGAAGCAAAAAATGAGCAGTTCTTC,CSVEAKNEQFF
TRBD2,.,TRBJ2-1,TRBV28,TGTGCCAGCAGTCCTCGGACTAGGACAAGCTCCTACAATGAGCAGTTCTTC,CASSPRTRTSSYNEQFF
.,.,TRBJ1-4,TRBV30,TGTGCCTGGAGTGTATATCCGGATGAAAAACTGTTTTTT,CAWSVYPDEKLFF
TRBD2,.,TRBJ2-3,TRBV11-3,TGTGCCAGCAGCCCTGGCCTAGCGGGGAAGGATACGCAGTATTTT,CASSPGLAGKDTQYF
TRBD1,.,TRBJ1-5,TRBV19,TGTGCCACCTCAGGGGGTAAGGGCAATCAGCCCCAGCATTTT,CATSGGKGNQPQHF
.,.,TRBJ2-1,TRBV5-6,TGTGCCAGCAGCACGACCAGGGGTCGCGTTTCGCAGTTCTTC,CASSTTRGRVSQFF
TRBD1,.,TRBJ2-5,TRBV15,TGTGCCACCAGCAGCCCGGGACAGCAAGAGACCCAGTACTTC,CATSSPGQQETQYF
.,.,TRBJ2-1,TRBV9,TGTGCCAGCAGTCACAGGGTGTTGGACAATGAGCAGTTCTTC,CASSHRVLDNEQFF
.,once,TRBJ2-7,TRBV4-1,TGCGCCAGCAGCCAAGATGAGGGTACCGGGTACGAGCAGTACTTC,CASSQDEGTGYEQYF
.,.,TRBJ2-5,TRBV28,TGTGCCAGCAGTCCTCTCAGAGAGACCCAGTACTTC,CASSPLRETQYF
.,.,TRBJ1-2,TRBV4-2,TGTGCCAGCAGCCAAGCCGGGCCCGGGGGAGGCTACACCTTC,CASSQAGPGGGYTF
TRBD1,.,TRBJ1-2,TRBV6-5,TGTGCCAGCAGTTACGTGACAGGGGGATATGGCTACACCTTC,CASSYVTGGYGYTF
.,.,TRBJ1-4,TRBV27,TGTGCCAGCCTTAGCCTCCGAGGCTTCGAAGAAAAACTGTTTTTT,CASLSLRGFEEKLFF
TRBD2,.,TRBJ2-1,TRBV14,TGTGCCAGCAGCCTCCCGGGACTAGTAGGAGGGAATGAGCAGTTCTTC,CASSLPGLVGGNEQFF
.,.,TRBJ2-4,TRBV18,TGTGCCAGCTCACCACCAACTACTTTAGCCAAAAACATTCAGTACTTC,CASSPPTTLAKNIQYF
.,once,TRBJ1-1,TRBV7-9,TGTGCCAGCAGCTTAGCAGCCGGGAACACTGAAGCTTTCTTT,CASSLAAGNTEAFF
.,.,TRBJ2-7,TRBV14,TGTGCCAGCAGCCAAGAGACAGCGTTCTCCTACGAGCAGTACTTC,CASSQETAFSYEQYF
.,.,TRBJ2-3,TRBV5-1,TGCGCCAGCAGCTTGGATTCTAGCACAGATACGCAGTATTTT,CASSLDSSTDTQYF
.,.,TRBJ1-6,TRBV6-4,TGTGCCAGCAGTCCAGGTGTGAATAATTCACCCCTCCACTTT,CASSPGVNNSPLHF
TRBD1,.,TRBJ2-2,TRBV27,TGTGCCAGCAGTTTGGAGACAGGGTCCGGGGAGCTGTTTTTT,CASSLETGSGELFF
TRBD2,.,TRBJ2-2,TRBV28,TGTGCCAGCAGCCTGGGGGGACTAAACACCGGGGAGCTGTTTTTT,CASSLGGLNTGELFF
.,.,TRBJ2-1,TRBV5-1,TGCGCCAGCAGCTCGACAGCGCGATCACACAATGAGCAGTTCTTC,CASSSTARSHNEQFF
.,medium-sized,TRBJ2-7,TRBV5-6,TGTGCCAGCAGCGTACCAGGGATAGCCCACGAGCAGTACTTC,CASSVPGIAHEQYF
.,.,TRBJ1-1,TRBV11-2,TGTGCCAGCAGCTTAGAGGGGACTGCACGCGCTTTCTTT,CASSLEGTARAFF
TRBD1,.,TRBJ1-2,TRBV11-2,TGTGCCAGCAGTATCACAGGGGCCAGGGGCTATGGCTACACCTTC,CASSITGARGYGYTF
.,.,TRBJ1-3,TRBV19,TGTGCCAGTAGGGATCGGGGGGGCTCTGGAAACACCATATATTTT,CASRDRGGSGNTIYF
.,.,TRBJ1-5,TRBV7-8,TGTGCCAGCAGCCAGGGTTCCTCTAGCAATCAGCCCCAGCATTTT,CASSQGSSSNQPQHF
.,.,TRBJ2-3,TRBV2,TGTGCCAGTAAGACAGTGTCTGATACGCAGTATTTT,CASKTVSDTQYF
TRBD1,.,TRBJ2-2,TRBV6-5,TGTGCCAGCAGTTATAACAGGGGGGCCGGGGAGCTGTTTTTT,CASSYNRGAGELFF
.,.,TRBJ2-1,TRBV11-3,TGTGCCAGCAGCGTTACAGGGTACCATGAGCAGTTCTTC,CASSVTGYHEQFF
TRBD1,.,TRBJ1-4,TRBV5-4,TGTGCCAGCAGCGGGGACAGTCATGGCCCTAATGAAAAACTGTTTTTT,CASSGDSHGPNEKLFF
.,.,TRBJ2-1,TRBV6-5,TGTGCCAGCAGACCTAGCAGTGTAGGTGAGCAGTTCTTC,CASRPSSVGEQFF
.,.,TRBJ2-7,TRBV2,TGTGCCAGCAGTGAAGTCGAGCTATCCCGGTACGAGCAGTACTTC,CASSEVELSRYEQYF
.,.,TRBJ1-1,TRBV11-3,TGTGCCAGCAGCTTCGAGGGGGAGAACACTGAAGCTTTCTTT,CASSFEGENTEAFF
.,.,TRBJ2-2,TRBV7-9,TGTGCCAGCAGCATCAGGGGACCGAACACCGGGGAGCTGTTTTTT,CASSIRGPNTGELFF
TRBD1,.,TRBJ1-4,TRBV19,TGTGCCAGTAGTGGACAGGGGGCGACTAATGAAAAACTGTTTTTT,CASSGQGATNEKLFF
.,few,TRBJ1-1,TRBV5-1,TGCGCCAGCAGCCCGGGGGGGATGAACACTGAAGCTTTCTTT,CASSPGGMNTEAFF
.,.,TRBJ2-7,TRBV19,TGTGCCAGTAGTTCGGGGATCCCTCCCTACGAGCAGTACTTC,CASSSGIPPYEQYF
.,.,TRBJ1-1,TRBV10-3,TGTGCCATCAGCACTCTTGGAGGGCTCGGCACTGAAGCTTTCTTT,CAISTLGGLGTEAFF